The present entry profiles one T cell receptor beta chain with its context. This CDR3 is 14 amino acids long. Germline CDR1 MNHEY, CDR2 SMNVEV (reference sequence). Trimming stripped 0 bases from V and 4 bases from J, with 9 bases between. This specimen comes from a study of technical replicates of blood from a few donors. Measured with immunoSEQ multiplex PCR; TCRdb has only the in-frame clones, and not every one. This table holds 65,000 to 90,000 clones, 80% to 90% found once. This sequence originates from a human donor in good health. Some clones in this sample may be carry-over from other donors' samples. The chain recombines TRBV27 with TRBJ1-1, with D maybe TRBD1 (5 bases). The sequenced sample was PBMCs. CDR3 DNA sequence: TGTGCCAGCAGTTTATCCCCAGGGATCACTGAAGCTTTCTTT. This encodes CASSLSPGITEAFF.